Following are 29 T cell receptor beta chains from one sample sequenced in a study of blood T cell repertoires in COVID-19. The table came from immunoSEQ multiplex PCR; TCRdb's copy has only in-frame clones and leaves some out. The table includes around 250,000 clones, approximately 84% detected once. The sequenced sample was PBMCs or T cells enriched from blood (not recorded which). The receptor set was obtained from a man between 18 and 29 years old who had recovered from COVID-19.

This clone was picked up one time. The chain combines TRBV2 with TRBJ2-1; TRBD1 agrees at 9 bases. CDR1 and CDR2 from the germline V gene are SNHLY and FYNNEI. The CDR3 is 15 amino acids. The V gene end was trimmed by 6 bases and the J gene end by 6 bases; junction bases not matched to a gene: 9. CDR3 loop: CASSKETGGFNEQFF. As DNA, the CDR3 is TGTGCCAGCAGCAAGGAGACAGGGGGGTTCAATGAGCAGTTCTTC. The full variable domain, in which reference TRBV2 and TRBJ2-1 provide the parts outside the CDR3, is EPEVTQTPSHQVTQMGQEVILRCVPISNHLYFYWYRQILGQKVEFLVSFYNNEISEKSEIFDDQFSVERPDGSNFTLKIRSTKLEDSAMYFCASSKETGGFNEQFFGPGTRLTVL.

The chain combines TRBV5-1 with TRBJ1-1; no reliable D call. This CDR3 is 14 amino acids long. The V end was cut by 1 base, the J end by 5 bases, with 12 bases between. CDR1 SGHRS and CDR2 YFSETQ come from the germline V gene. CDR3 sequence reads: CASSLNPGRTEAFF. The DNA of the CDR3 is TGCGCCAGCAGCTTGAATCCGGGTAGAACTGAAGCTTTCTTT.

The chain employs TRBV5-1 and TRBJ2-7, with a tentative D call TRBD1 (6 bases). This CDR3 comprises 15 residues. Trimming left V 0 bases short and J 2 bases short, with 12 bases between. Germline CDR1 SGHRS, CDR2 YFSETQ. The CDR3 DNA reads TGCGCCAGCAGCTTGGCGGGGACAATGGCCTACGAGCAGTACTTC. Encoded protein: CASSLAGTMAYEQYF.

This sequence joins TRBV6-5 and TRBJ1-1; 7 bases are shared with TRBD1. V was clipped by 2 bases and J by 8 bases; unmatched bases: 5. Germline values: CDR1 MNHEY, CDR2 SVGAGI. This CDR3 has 13 residues. The DNA of the CDR3 is TGTGCCAGCAGTTACGGTGGGACAGAGGAAGCTTTCTTT. This gives the protein CASSYGGTEEAFF.

This chain uses TRBV24-1 with TRBJ2-1; 8 bases line up with TRBD1. CDR1 is KGHDR, CDR2 SFDVKD, per germline. This CDR3 has 16 residues. Trimming removed 4 bases from V and 0 bases from J; junction bases left unmatched: 4. CDR3 DNA: TGTGCCACCAGTGACCCAGGGGGCGGCTCCTACAATGAGCAGTTCTTC. It is translated as CATSDPGGGSYNEQFF.

The chain combines TRBV5-1 with TRBJ1-2; unclear D gene. Germline V gives CDR1 SGHRS, CDR2 YFSETQ. V was cut by 1 base and J by 4 bases, with 11 bases left in between. This CDR3 has 14 amino acids. The CDR3 loop reads CASSLLGAGYGYTF. The CDR3 coding sequence is TGCGCCAGCAGCTTGTTGGGAGCTGGCTATGGCTACACCTTC.

CDR3 amino acids: CASSRQVLGGANVLTF. CDR3 nucleotides: TGTGCCAGCAGCCGACAGGTCCTTGGTGGGGCCAACGTCCTGACTTTC. This chain connects TRBV2 to TRBJ2-6; TRBD1 might be the D (6 bases). CDR1 is SNHLY, CDR2 FYNNEI, per germline. V lost 6 bases and J lost 3, with 15 bases in between. The CDR3 totals 16 residues.

V usage is TRBV6-5 and J usage is TRBJ1-2; a possible D gene is TRBD1 (6 bases). V lost 2 bases and J 5 bases, leaving 15 bases between the germline ends. This CDR3 comprises 15 residues. Germline V gene lookup returns CDR1 MNHEY and CDR2 SVGAGI. The CDR3: CASSYRGAVDYGYTF. CDR3 DNA sequence: TGTGCCAGCAGTTACCGGGGGGCGGTGGATTATGGCTACACCTTC.

J is TRBJ2-5 and V is TRBV2; D perhaps matches TRBD2 (6 bases). The CDR3 covers 14 residues. With 8 bases removed from V and 3 bases from J, the gap between germline ends came to 16 bases. Germline V gives CDR1 SNHLY, CDR2 FYNNEI. CDR3 sequence: CASESTTGEETQYF. The CDR3 nucleotides are TGTGCCAGCGAGAGTACTACGGGGGAAGAGACCCAGTACTTC.

CDR3 DNA: TGTGCCAGCACTCGATTAAATACAGGGGGCGTTCTTTACGAGCAGTACTTC. Protein sequence: CASTRLNTGGVLYEQYF. The chain combines TRBV7-9 with TRBJ2-7; 9 nucleotides align to TRBD1. Per germline, CDR1 SEHNR and CDR2 FQNEAQ (reference sequence). V trimming: 7 bases; J trimming: 4 bases; junction bases outside the gene matches: 17. The CDR3 runs to 17 residues. Full variable domain (remainder filled in from reference TRBV7-9 and TRBJ2-7): DTGVSQNPRHKITKRGQNVTFRCDPISEHNRLYWYRQTLGQGPEFLTYFQNEAQLEKSRLLSDRFSAERPKGSFSTLEIQRTEQGDSAMYLCASTRLNTGGVLYEQYFGPGTRLTVT.

This clone was observed a handful of times. The chain uses TRBV11-2 and TRBJ1-2; 7 bases line up with TRBD1. Trimming cost V 4 bases and J 4 bases; bases outside gene matches: 9. Germline V gene data show CDR1 as SGHAT and CDR2 as FQNNGV. The CDR3 runs to 15 residues. This chain's CDR3 is CASSYGDRTLYGYTF. CDR3 DNA sequence: TGTGCCAGCAGCTACGGGGACAGAACCCTCTATGGCTACACCTTC.

The V gene is TRBV5-1, the J gene TRBJ1-2, with TRBD1 matching 8 bases. This CDR3 contains 17 residues. Trimming removed 0 bases from V and 9 bases from J; junction bases left unmatched: 16. Germline V CDR1 and CDR2: SGHRS, YFSETQ. The CDR3 region has the DNA TGCGCCAGCAGCTTGGGTTCCTGGACAGGGACTGGGAGTAGCTACACCTTC. Amino acids: CASSLGSWTGTGSSYTF.

The J gene is TRBJ1-4, the V gene TRBV5-4; a weak D match, TRBD1 (6 bases). Trimming cost V 2 bases and J 0 bases, with 8 bases left between them. Germline V gene sequence: CDR1 SGHNT, CDR2 YYREEE (reference sequence). The CDR3 contains 15 residues. CDR3 region: CASSFQGSTNEKLFF. CDR3 in DNA: TGTGCCAGCAGCTTCCAGGGGTCAACTAATGAAAAACTGTTTTTT.

The rearrangement uses TRBV7-2 and TRBJ2-1; 13 bases match TRBD2. Per germline, CDR1 SGHTA and CDR2 FQGNSA. The CDR3 has 15 amino acids. The junction had 4 bases not matched to a gene; V was cut back by 5 bases and J by 6 bases. CDR3 bases: TGTGCCAGCAGCCCTTGGACTAGCGGGGGCAATGAGCAGTTCTTC. Amino acids: CASSPWTSGGNEQFF.

CDR3: CATSESRDTGELFF. Written as DNA, the CDR3 is TGTGCCACCAGTGAGTCCAGGGACACCGGGGAGCTGTTTTTT. The chain joins TRBV24-1 to TRBJ2-2; D is possibly TRBD1 (5 bases). This CDR3 region has 14 residues. V was pared by 4 bases and J by 3 bases, with 8 bases between. CDR1 KGHDR and CDR2 SFDVKD come from the germline V gene.

The gene calls are TRBV11-2 and TRBJ1-1; D is perhaps TRBD1 (5 bases). The CDR3 length is 15 residues. Trimming stripped 1 base from V and 5 bases from J, with 14 bases between. From germline, CDR1 is SGHAT and CDR2 FQNNGV. CDR3 bases: TGTGCCAGCAGCTTAGGACCGGCCGGGGGGACTGAAGCTTTCTTT. Translated, it gives CASSLGPAGGTEAFF. Filled out from reference TRBV11-2 and TRBJ1-1, the complete variable domain reads EAGVAQSPRYKIIEKRQSVAFWCNPISGHATLYWYQQILGQGPKLLIQFQNNGVVDDSQLPKDRFSAERLKGVDSTLKIQPAKLEDSAVYLCASSLGPAGGTEAFFGQGTRLTVV.

CDR3 sequence: CASSVDPSGGTDTQYF. CDR3 nucleotide sequence: TGTGCCAGCAGCGTAGATCCTAGCGGGGGGACAGATACGCAGTATTTT. The chain employs TRBV9 and TRBJ2-3; TRBD2 agrees at 11 bases. The V gene end was trimmed by 0 bases and the J gene end by 3 bases; junction bases not matched to a gene: 3. Looked up from germline, CDR1 is SGDLS and CDR2 is YYNGEE. CDR3 length: 16 residues.

The chain employs TRBV19 and TRBJ1-3; TRBD1 matches at 9 bases. With V trimmed by 5 bases and J by 0 bases, 11 bases remained unmatched. CDR1 LNHDA and CDR2 SQIVND come from the germline V gene (reference sequence). The CDR3 spans 18 residues. CDR3 region: CASSSSGTGFLSGNTIYF. As DNA, the CDR3 is TGTGCCAGTAGTTCTTCCGGGACAGGGTTTCTCTCTGGAAACACCATATATTTT.

This clone has only a few counts. The V call is TRBV19, the J call TRBJ2-1; 12 nucleotides line up with TRBD2. Germline lookup yields CDR1 LNHDA and CDR2 SQIVND (reference sequence). The CDR3 is 14 residues long. The trim removed 4 bases at V and 7 bases at J, leaving 2 bases unmatched. This CDR3 reads CASSRTSGNNEQFF. For the CDR3, the DNA is TGTGCCAGTAGTAGGACTAGCGGGAATAATGAGCAGTTCTTC.

The genes are TRBV30 and TRBJ2-7, with D tentatively TRBD2 (6 bases). From germline, CDR1 is GTSNPN and CDR2 SVGIG (reference sequence). The CDR3 has 13 amino acids. The germline V and J ends were trimmed by 0 bases and 6 bases, with 12 bases remaining between them. CDR3 nucleotides: TGTGCCTGGAGTGTAACGGGTAGCGGCGAGCAGTACTTC. Translation: CAWSVTGSGEQYF.

The V call is TRBV24-1, the J call TRBJ1-1, with 8 nucleotides matching TRBD1. Trimming removed 3 bases from V and 7 bases from J; junction bases left unmatched: 9. The germline gives CDR1 KGHDR, CDR2 SFDVKD. The CDR3 extends over 15 amino acids. The CDR3 coding sequence is TGTGCCACCAGTGATACCCGGGGGACAGGCCTTGAAGCTTTCTTT. As protein: CATSDTRGTGLEAFF.

V is TRBV29-1 and J is TRBJ1-1, with 7 bases matching TRBD1. J lost 4 bases, V lost 7 bases, and 6 bases had no gene match. Germline CDR1 reads SQVTM; CDR2 reads ANQGSEA. The CDR3 spans 12 residues. CDR3 bases: TGCAGCGAAGACAGGGCAAGCACTGAAGCTTTCTTT. Residues: CSEDRASTEAFF.

This sequence joins TRBV28 and TRBJ1-2; D unclear. The CDR3 is 14 amino acids. Trimming left V 1 base short and J 8 bases short, with 14 bases between. Germline V gene sequence: CDR1 MDHEN, CDR2 SYDVKM. The CDR3 protein is CASSLSPRARGYTF. CDR3 in DNA: TGTGCCAGCAGTTTATCGCCCCGAGCGAGAGGCTACACCTTC.

The chain is built from TRBV7-8 and TRBJ1-1; TRBD1 matches 8 bases. J gave up 1 base and V 1 base, and 2 bases lay outside the gene matches. This CDR3 contains 15 residues. Germline-derived CDR1 and CDR2 are SGHVS and FQNEAQ. CDR3: CASSLGQGANTEAFF. DNA for the CDR3: TGTGCCAGCAGCTTAGGGCAGGGGGCGAACACTGAAGCTTTCTTT.

The chain links TRBV5-6 to TRBJ1-6; D is perhaps TRBD1 (5 bases). The germline gives CDR1 SGHDT, CDR2 YYEEEE. Trimming removed 0 bases from V and 10 bases from J, with 17 bases in between. CDR3 length: 16 amino acids. Written as DNA, the CDR3 is TGTGCCAGCAGCTTGGAGCCCACGGACACACCATCACCCCTCCACTTT. As protein: CASSLEPTDTPSPLHF.

This chain joins TRBV12-3 or TRBV12-4 and TRBJ1-1; weak D call: TRBD1 (5 bases). The germline V and J ends were trimmed by 6 bases and 8 bases, with 13 bases remaining between them. The length of the CDR3 is 12 residues. CDR3 nucleotides: TGTGCCAGCAGATTCGGGACTTTCGAAGCTTTCTTT. It encodes CASRFGTFEAFF.

The J gene is TRBJ1-6, the V gene TRBV14, with TRBD1 matching 7 bases. CDR1 is SGHDN, CDR2 FVKESK, per germline. The CDR3 has 14 residues. V was pared by 1 base and J by 8 bases, with 2 bases of the junction left unmatched. CDR3: CASSQGGGYSPLHF. The CDR3 coding sequence is TGTGCCAGCAGCCAAGGAGGGGGCTATTCACCCCTCCACTTT.

The V gene is TRBV19, the J gene TRBJ2-7; TRBD2 is a possible D gene (5 bases). The CDR3 has 13 residues. V was clipped by 6 bases and J by 0 bases, with 9 bases between them. Germline CDR1 is LNHDA and CDR2 is SQIVND (reference sequence). The CDR3 nucleotides are TGTGCCAGTAGCTTGGGAGACTCCTACGAGCAGTACTTC. It codes for CASSLGDSYEQYF.

The chain has TRBV12-3 or TRBV12-4 and TRBJ2-1; the D is unclear. Trimming pared 6 bases from V and 3 bases from J, leaving 3 bases between. This CDR3 comprises 11 residues. The CDR3 is CASRLYNEQFF. CDR3 bases: TGTGCCAGCAGACTCTACAATGAGCAGTTCTTC.